This T cell receptor (beta chain) was captured by sequencing in a study of regulatory T cells in long-lasting Graves disease. This clonotype was detected a few times. What it recognizes is unknown. Whole-study findings and limits: Fewer public clonotypes were shared by new patients (roughly 970) than by persistent patients (approximately 2,700).

The germline gives CDR1 SGHNT, CDR2 YENEEA. Trimming removed 4 bases at V and 6 bases at J, with 11 bases between. This CDR3 spans 13 amino acids. Arm-PCR with iRepertoire HTBI primers amplified the CDR3 regions for these TCR beta libraries. TCRdb reprocessed the multiplex PCR reads via MiXCR and lists one record per CDR3 protein. The sample has 350,000 to 500,000 distinct CDR3 sequences; around 20% are singletons. Time point here: persistent/refractory GD, antithyroid drugs over 5 years with positive TRAb. From PBMCs, RNA was extracted and then used to make the TCR library. The sequence was collected from a female donor with Graves disease. This sample comprised peripheral blood mononuclear cells (PBMCs), obtained when the disease was refractory, from a patient treated with antithyroid drugs. The rearrangement links TRBV11-3 to TRBJ2-3, with D possibly TRBD1 on 6 matching bases. CDR3 bases: TGTGCCAGCAGCTCTTACAGGGCGGATACGCAGTATTTT. This gives the protein CASSSYRADTQYF.